The 30 T cell receptor beta chains in this list originate from one sample, sequenced in a study of blood T cell repertoires in COVID-19. Clones were sequenced by immunoSEQ multiplex PCR, and TCRdb holds only the in-frame ones, with some missing. This table holds tens of thousands of clones, 80% to 90% found once. The sequencing input was peripheral blood. The source of these receptors is a human donor in a cohort sampled during active COVID-19.

The chain combines TRBV6-1 with TRBJ1-2, with D maybe TRBD1 (6 bases). CDR3 length: 14 amino acids. V was trimmed by 1 base and J by 5 bases, leaving 11 bases between them. Germline lookup yields CDR1 MNHNS and CDR2 SASEGT. The chain's CDR3 is CASSEGVQGYGYTF. CDR3 sequence (DNA): TGTGCCAGCAGTGAAGGGGTTCAGGGGTATGGCTACACCTTC.

The chain recombines TRBV7-3 with TRBJ2-7; TRBD2 matches at 7 bases. V shed 3 bases, J shed 5 bases, and the junction held 7 bases outside the gene matches. The germline V gene has CDR1 SGHTA and CDR2 FQGTGA. The CDR3 loop spans 14 amino acids. The CDR3 sequence: CASSFGGGVDEQYF. The CDR3 DNA reads TGTGCCAGCAGCTTTGGGGGAGGGGTCGACGAGCAGTACTTC.

The chain links TRBV15 to TRBJ1-2; maybe TRBD1 (6 bases). V lost 1 base and J lost 7, with 16 bases in between. Per germline, CDR1 LNHNV and CDR2 YYDKDF (reference sequence). This CDR3 has 15 residues. CDR3 nucleotides: TGTGCCACCAGCAGAGCGGGGGGGCTCTGGTCTGGCTACACCTTC. It yields the protein CATSRAGGLWSGYTF. Variable domain in full (rest from reference TRBV15 and TRBJ1-2): DAMVIQNPRYQVTQFGKPVTLSCSQTLNHNVMYWYQQKSSQAPKLLFHYYDKDFNNEADTPDNFQSRRPNTSFCFLDIRSPGLGDTAMYLCATSRAGGLWSGYTFGSGTRLTVV.

The gene calls are TRBV28 and TRBJ2-1; 8 bases agree with TRBD1. From germline, CDR1 is MDHEN and CDR2 SYDVKM. V shed 1 base, J shed 10 bases, and the junction held 3 bases outside the gene matches. This CDR3 comprises 13 residues. The DNA for the CDR3 is TGTGCCAGCAGTTTATCAGGGGGCCGAGAGCAGTTCTTC. Translated, it gives CASSLSGGREQFF.

V gene TRBV10-1 combines with J gene TRBJ2-5; D not resolved. CDR1 is WNHNN and CDR2 is SYGVQD in the germline V gene (reference sequence). The length of the CDR3 is 14 residues. The V and J ends lost 4 bases and 5 bases respectively, with 14 bases between them. The CDR3 DNA sequence: TGCGCCAGCAGTGGCAGAGGAATCGGGGAGACCCAGTACTTC. This codes for CASSGRGIGETQYF.

J is TRBJ2-7 and V is TRBV6-5; perhaps TRBD2 as D (6 bases). CDR1 and CDR2 (germline): MNHEY, SVGAGI. V dropped 0 bases and J dropped 3 bases, with 9 bases sitting between them. CDR3 length: 14 residues. The CDR3: CASSYSGGVYEQYF. CDR3 DNA: TGTGCCAGCAGTTACTCGGGGGGTGTCTACGAGCAGTACTTC.

The J gene is TRBJ2-1, the V gene TRBV12-3 or TRBV12-4; D perhaps matches TRBD2 (5 bases). Trimming took off 7 bases at V and 4 bases at J, with 11 bases between the two ends. This CDR3 comprises 13 residues. The CDR3 sequence: CASNSGRYNEQFF. For the CDR3, the DNA is TGTGCCAGCAACAGCGGTCGGTACAATGAGCAGTTCTTC.

This clone was seen more than once but under ten times. This chain connects TRBV19 to TRBJ2-1; 9 positions agree with TRBD2. Germline V CDR1 and CDR2: LNHDA, SQIVND (reference sequence). V was clipped by 10 bases and J by 5 bases; unmatched bases: 15. The CDR3 has 16 amino acids. The CDR3: CATQRYPASGNNEQFF. As DNA, the CDR3 is TGTGCCACTCAACGCTACCCAGCTAGCGGGAACAATGAGCAGTTCTTC.

The CDR3 sequence is CASSQAVVAGKETQYF. The CDR3 DNA follows: TGTGCCAGCAGCCAAGCGGTAGTAGCGGGGAAAGAGACCCAGTACTTC. The chain has TRBV4-2 and TRBJ2-5; 8 nucleotides agree with TRBD2. The CDR3 totals 16 residues. With 1 base clipped from V and 3 bases from J, the junction kept 7 bases outside the gene matches. Germline V lookup: CDR1 LGHNA, CDR2 YNFKEQ.

The chain links TRBV27 to TRBJ2-7; D might be TRBD1 (6 bases). V gave up 3 bases and J gave up 6 bases, with 12 bases separating them. This CDR3 has 13 amino acids. The germline CDR1 and CDR2 sequences are MNHEY and SMNVEV (reference sequence). The CDR3 sequence is CASSFAQGTEQYF. The CDR3 DNA follows: TGTGCCAGCAGTTTTGCCCAGGGGACCGAGCAGTACTTC.

This clone was seen only once. The chain carries TRBV6-5 and TRBJ1-1; D is possibly TRBD1 (6 bases). V lost 7 bases, J lost 7 bases, and 19 bases lay in between. The germline V gene has CDR1 MNHEY and CDR2 SVGAGI. This CDR3 contains 14 residues. The CDR3 nucleotides are TGTGCCAGCACCCCCTTGGGGGGGGGCTATGAAGCTTTCTTT. This codes for CASTPLGGGYEAFF.

In this sample, this clone turned up once. This rearrangement joins TRBV4-3 to TRBJ2-1, with TRBD1 as a possible D gene (6 bases). CDR1 and CDR2 (germline): LGHNA, YSLEER. The CDR3 extends over 17 amino acids. Trimming took off 1 base at V and 5 bases at J, with 18 bases between the two ends. This chain's CDR3 is CASSQGVKPGQNNEQFF. The CDR3 DNA follows: TGCGCCAGCAGCCAAGGGGTTAAACCGGGACAAAACAATGAGCAGTTCTTC.

The V and J genes are TRBV4-3 and TRBJ2-1; D remains ambiguous. The CDR3 has 15 amino acids. Germline V lookup: CDR1 LGHNA, CDR2 YSLEER. The V end was cut by 0 bases, the J end by 0 bases, with 6 bases between. Here the CDR3 reads CASSQEAVSYNEQFF. The CDR3 nucleotides are TGCGCCAGCAGCCAAGAGGCCGTCTCCTACAATGAGCAGTTCTTC.

V is TRBV19 and J is TRBJ1-4; a possible D gene is TRBD1 (5 bases). The CDR3 has 12 amino acids. The germline V gene has CDR1 LNHDA and CDR2 SQIVND (reference sequence). With 1 base removed from V and 8 bases from J, the gap between germline ends came to 5 bases. The chain's CDR3 is CASSIAGEKLFF. CDR3 DNA sequence: TGTGCCAGTAGTATAGCAGGGGAAAAACTGTTTTTT.

The genes are TRBV6-6 and TRBJ1-1; 8 nucleotides line up with TRBD1. Losses at the gene ends were 4 bases for V and 4 bases for J; bases not matched to a gene: 8. CDR3 length: 15 amino acids. CDR1 is MNHNY and CDR2 is SVGAGI in the germline V gene (reference sequence). CDR3 bases: TGTGCCAGCAGTTTCCCAGGGGGCGCGGGCACTGAAGCTTTCTTT. Translated: CASSFPGGAGTEAFF.

In this sample, this clone turned up a few times. J is TRBJ2-5 and V is TRBV18; a possible D gene is TRBD2 (5 bases). Per the germline V gene, CDR1 is KGHSH and CDR2 is LQKENI. The CDR3 totals 15 residues. With 3 bases removed from V and 4 bases from J, the gap between germline ends came to 15 bases. The CDR3 loop is CASSPPGSLGETQYF. The CDR3, as DNA: TGTGCCAGCTCACCTCCGGGGTCTCTAGGAGAGACCCAGTACTTC. Using reference TRBV18 and TRBJ2-5 for the parts outside the CDR3, the full variable domain is NAGVMQNPRHLVRRRGQEARLRCSPMKGHSHVYWYRQLPEEGLKFMVYLQKENIIDESGMPKERFSAEFPKEGPSILRIQQVVRGDSAAYFCASSPPGSLGETQYFGPGTRLLVL.

The gene calls are TRBV25-1 and TRBJ2-6, with unresolved D. Germline CDR1 reads MGHDK; CDR2 reads SYGVNS. V was trimmed by 2 bases and J by 0 bases, leaving 5 bases between them. This CDR3 is built from 15 residues. CDR3 nucleotides: TGTGCCAGCAGTGAACACAACTCTGGGGCCAACGTCCTGACTTTC. Translating it yields CASSEHNSGANVLTF.

The rearrangement joins TRBV7-7 to TRBJ1-2; 10 positions match TRBD1. The CDR3 extends over 14 amino acids. Germline V gives CDR1 SSHAT, CDR2 FNYEAQ (reference sequence). Here the CDR3 reads CASCDRGPNYGYTF. DNA for the CDR3: TGTGCTAGCTGTGACAGGGGGCCCAACTATGGCTACACCTTC.

This clone was seen a few times. The genes are TRBV4-1 and TRBJ1-2; D not certain. CDR3 size: 16 residues. V was clipped by 3 bases and J by 4 bases, with 18 bases between them. Germline V gives CDR1 MGHRA, CDR2 YSYEKL. DNA for the CDR3: TGCGCCAGCAGCCACGGAACTCCATCGCGGGTCTATGGCTACACCTTC. The encoded protein is CASSHGTPSRVYGYTF.

V is TRBV12-3 or TRBV12-4 and J is TRBJ1-2, with 7 bases fitting TRBD1. CDR3 length: 13 residues. The J segment lost 3 bases and the V segment lost 3 bases, leaving 1 base of the junction unmatched. The CDR3 here is CASSLGTDYGYTF. In DNA, the CDR3 is TGTGCCAGCAGTTTGGGGACAGACTATGGCTACACCTTC.

V gene TRBV6-1 combines with J gene TRBJ2-1; 7 bases fit TRBD2. Germline-derived CDR1 and CDR2 are MNHNS and SASEGT. J was trimmed by 1 base and V by 4 bases; bases with no gene match: 13. The CDR3 sequence is 18 residues long. CDR3 in amino acids: CASSAGTTSLMSYNEQFF. In DNA form, the CDR3 reads TGTGCCAGCAGTGCCGGGACTACCTCTCTAATGTCCTACAATGAGCAGTTCTTC.

The V and J genes are TRBV7-9 and TRBJ1-3; a possible D gene is TRBD1 (6 bases). The CDR3 loop spans 15 amino acids. Germline CDR1 and CDR2: SEHNR and FQNEAQ (reference sequence). V lost 5 bases and J lost 4, with 15 bases in between. The CDR3 here is CASSPQGREGNTIYF. The CDR3 DNA is TGTGCCAGCAGCCCGCAGGGGCGCGAAGGAAACACCATATATTTT.

This clone is a singleton in its sample. The chain combines TRBV10-3 with TRBJ2-7; D unclear. This CDR3 has 13 amino acids. The germline V gene encodes CDR1 ENHRY and CDR2 SYGVKD. The V end lost 10 bases, the J end lost 2 bases, and 15 bases lay between the germline ends. The DNA of the CDR3 is TGTGCCACCAATCAGGCCCTAACCTACGAGCAGTACTTC. Its translation is CATNQALTYEQYF.

This clone was counted a few times. The chain employs TRBV6-2 or TRBV6-3 and TRBJ2-2; 7 bases agree with TRBD1. CDR1 MNHEY and CDR2 SVGEGT come from the germline V gene. V lost 2 bases to trimming and J lost 6 bases; unmatched junction nucleotides: 6. The CDR3 totals 15 residues. The CDR3 here is CASSYQGVESGELFF. The CDR3 DNA reads TGTGCCAGCAGTTACCAGGGGGTAGAATCCGGGGAGCTGTTTTTT.

V usage is TRBV3-1 (or the pseudogene TRBV3-2) and J usage is TRBJ1-1, with D possibly being TRBD1 (6 bases). Trimming shortened V by 1 base and J by 1 base, and 10 bases separated the two germline ends. The CDR3 is 15 amino acids. Germline values: CDR1 LGHDT, CDR2 YNNKEL (reference sequence). CDR3 residues: CASSQVGHSNTEAFF. The CDR3 DNA sequence: TGTGCCAGCAGCCAAGTGGGACACTCGAACACTGAAGCTTTCTTT.

This clone was counted a single time. This chain connects TRBV12-3 or TRBV12-4 to TRBJ2-5; D is possibly TRBD2 (5 bases). CDR3 length: 13 amino acids. Between the trimmed V and J ends, which lost 6 bases and 5 bases, there was a span of 13 bases. The CDR3 DNA follows: TGTGCCAGCAGCCGACGGGGTGAGGAGACCCAGTACTTC. This sequence encodes CASSRRGEETQYF.

This clone was seen a handful of times. The V and J genes are TRBV6-6 and TRBJ2-7, with TRBD1 matching 9 bases. Losses at the gene ends were 6 bases for V and 9 bases for J; bases not matched to a gene: 3. Germline values: CDR1 MNHNY, CDR2 SVGAGI (reference sequence). There are 11 residues in the CDR3. CDR3 residues: CASRTGGVQYF. CDR3 nucleotides: TGTGCCAGCAGGACAGGGGGGGTGCAGTACTTC.

The chain has TRBV24-1 and TRBJ1-2, with 9 bases matching TRBD1. Germline V gives CDR1 KGHDR, CDR2 SFDVKD. V was clipped by 5 bases and J by 4 bases; unmatched bases: 13. CDR3 length: 17 amino acids. Written as DNA, the CDR3 is TGTGCCACCAGTGGGATCCTACCGGGACAGGGAATCTATGGCTACACCTTC. Translating it yields CATSGILPGQGIYGYTF.

The chain joins TRBV7-2 to TRBJ1-1, with D unresolved. Trimming took 2 bases from V and 3 from J, leaving 10 bases between them. The CDR3 extends over 14 amino acids. CDR1 is SGHTA, CDR2 FQGNSA, per germline. The chain's CDR3 is CASSLFDTYTEAFF. CDR3 in DNA: TGTGCCAGCAGCTTATTCGACACTTACACTGAAGCTTTCTTT.

The rearrangement links TRBV7-9 to TRBJ2-5, with 8 bases fitting TRBD2. V was clipped by 1 base and J by 5 bases; unmatched bases: 6. Germline CDR1 is SEHNR and CDR2 is FQNEAQ (reference sequence). The CDR3 is 15 amino acids. CDR3 protein: CASSLVRGGPETQYF. The CDR3 coding sequence is TGTGCCAGCAGCTTAGTCCGGGGGGGCCCCGAGACCCAGTACTTC.